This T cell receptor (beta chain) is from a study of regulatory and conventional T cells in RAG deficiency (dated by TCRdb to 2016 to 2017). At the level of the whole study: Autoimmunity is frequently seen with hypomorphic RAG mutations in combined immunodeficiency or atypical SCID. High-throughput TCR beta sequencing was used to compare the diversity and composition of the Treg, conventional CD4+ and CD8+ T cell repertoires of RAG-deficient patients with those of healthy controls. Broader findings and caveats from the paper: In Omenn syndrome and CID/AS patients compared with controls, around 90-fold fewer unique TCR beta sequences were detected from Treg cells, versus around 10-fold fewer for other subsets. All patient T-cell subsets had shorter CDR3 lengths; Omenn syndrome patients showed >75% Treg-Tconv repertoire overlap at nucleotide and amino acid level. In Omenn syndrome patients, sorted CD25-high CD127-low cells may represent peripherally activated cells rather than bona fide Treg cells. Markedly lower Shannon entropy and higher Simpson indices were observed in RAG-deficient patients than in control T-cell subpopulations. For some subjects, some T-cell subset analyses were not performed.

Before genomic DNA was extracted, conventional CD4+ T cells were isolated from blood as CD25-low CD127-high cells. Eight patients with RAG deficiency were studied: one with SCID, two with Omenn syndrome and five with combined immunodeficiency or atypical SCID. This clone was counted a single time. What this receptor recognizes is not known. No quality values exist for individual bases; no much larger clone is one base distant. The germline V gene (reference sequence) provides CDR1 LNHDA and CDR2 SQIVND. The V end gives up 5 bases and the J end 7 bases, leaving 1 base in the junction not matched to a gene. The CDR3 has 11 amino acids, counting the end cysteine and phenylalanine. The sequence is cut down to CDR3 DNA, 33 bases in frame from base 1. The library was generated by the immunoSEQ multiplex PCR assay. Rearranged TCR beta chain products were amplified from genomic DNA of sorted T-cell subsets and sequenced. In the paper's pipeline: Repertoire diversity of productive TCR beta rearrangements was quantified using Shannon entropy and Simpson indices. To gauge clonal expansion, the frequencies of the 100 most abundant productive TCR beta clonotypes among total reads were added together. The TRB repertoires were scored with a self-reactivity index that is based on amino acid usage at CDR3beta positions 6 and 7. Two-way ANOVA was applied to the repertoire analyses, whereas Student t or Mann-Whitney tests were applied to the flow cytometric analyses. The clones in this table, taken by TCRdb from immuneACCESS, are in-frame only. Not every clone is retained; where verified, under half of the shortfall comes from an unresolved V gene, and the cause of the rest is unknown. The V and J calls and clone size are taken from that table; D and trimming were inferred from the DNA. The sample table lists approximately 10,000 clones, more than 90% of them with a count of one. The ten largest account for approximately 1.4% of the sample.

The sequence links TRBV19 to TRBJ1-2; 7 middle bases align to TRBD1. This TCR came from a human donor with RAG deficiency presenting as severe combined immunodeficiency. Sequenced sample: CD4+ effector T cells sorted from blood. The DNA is TGTGCCAGTAGTGACAGGGTTGGCTACACCTTC. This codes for CASSDRVGYTF.